These 27 T cell receptor beta chains came from one sample sequenced in a study of blood T cell repertoires in COVID-19. This table comes from immunoSEQ multiplex PCR, and its TCRdb copy is limited to in-frame clones, with some not included. The repertoire has 150,000 to 200,000 clones, about 88% of them found once; the top ten carry roughly 7.3%. The source material was peripheral blood. Every receptor here comes from a woman older than 75 in a cohort sampled during active or convalescent COVID-19.

The chain links TRBV5-6 to TRBJ1-4, with D tentatively TRBD1 (6 bases). The V end lost 2 bases, the J end lost 3 bases, and 8 bases lay between the germline ends. The CDR3 is 14 residues long. CDR1 is SGHDT and CDR2 is YYEEEE in the germline V gene. CDR3 protein: CASSLGTPNEKLFF. For the CDR3, the DNA is TGTGCCAGCAGCTTAGGGACACCTAATGAAAAACTGTTTTTT.

The chain links TRBV27 to TRBJ2-7; TRBD2 agrees at 9 bases. V gave up 3 bases and J gave up 0 bases; unmatched junction bases: 9. Germline V gives CDR1 MNHEY, CDR2 SMNVEV (reference sequence). The CDR3 consists of 17 residues. In DNA form, the CDR3 reads TGTGCCAGCAGTTTGTTCAGCGGGGGGTCTCACTCCTACGAGCAGTACTTC. Amino acid sequence: CASSLFSGGSHSYEQYF.

The genes are TRBV24-1 and TRBJ2-7, with D hard to call. V was clipped by 7 bases and J by 7 bases, with 13 bases between them. Germline V CDR1 and CDR2: KGHDR, SFDVKD. The CDR3 totals 12 residues. The chain's CDR3 is CATRPPSWEQYF. In nucleotides, the CDR3 is TGTGCCACCAGACCACCTAGTTGGGAGCAGTACTTC.

The chain links TRBV7-9 to TRBJ1-2; D gene uncertain. CDR1 and CDR2 (germline): SEHNR, FQNEAQ (reference sequence). CDR3 length: 11 residues. Trimming removed 6 bases at V and 6 bases at J, with 8 bases between. The CDR3, as DNA: TGTGCCAGCAGTGGCCTCGATGGCTACACCTTC. Its translation is CASSGLDGYTF.

The rearrangement links TRBV20-1 to TRBJ1-5, with D unresolved. V lost 3 bases and J lost 2, with 11 bases in between. This CDR3 region has 14 residues. Germline V gene sequence: CDR1 DFQATT, CDR2 SNEGSKA (reference sequence). The DNA of the CDR3 is TGCAGTGCTAGTCAGGCAGAAGGCAATCAGCCCCAGCATTTT. This encodes CSASQAEGNQPQHF.

This sequence joins TRBV9 and TRBJ2-7; 7 bases match TRBD2. From germline, CDR1 is SGDLS and CDR2 YYNGEE. The CDR3 contains 14 residues. Losses at the gene ends were 1 base for V and 6 bases for J; bases not matched to a gene: 7. The CDR3 loop is CASSVPPAGSEQYF. The CDR3 DNA follows: TGTGCCAGCAGCGTACCCCCAGCGGGGTCCGAGCAGTACTTC.

The chain links TRBV19 to TRBJ1-5, with D maybe TRBD1 (5 bases). V was shortened by 2 bases and J by 0 bases, with 11 bases between the two germline ends. The germline V gene has CDR1 LNHDA and CDR2 SQIVND (reference sequence). The CDR3 covers 16 residues. For the CDR3, the DNA is TGTGCCAGTAGTATACAGGGTAGCAATAGCAATCAGCCCCAGCATTTT. Residues: CASSIQGSNSNQPQHF.

The V gene is TRBV28, the J gene TRBJ1-2, with D tentatively TRBD1 (5 bases). This CDR3 is 13 amino acids long. CDR1 and CDR2 (germline): MDHEN, SYDVKM. Between the trimmed V and J ends, which lost 7 bases and 0 bases, there was a span of 9 bases. The CDR3 loop reads CASMQGANYGYTF. The CDR3 nucleotides read TGTGCCAGCATGCAGGGTGCTAACTATGGCTACACCTTC.

This clone turned up a few times. The V call is TRBV30, the J call TRBJ1-5; 7 bases match TRBD1. With 1 base clipped from V and 7 bases from J, the junction kept 4 bases outside the gene matches. The CDR3 is made up of 13 amino acids. Per germline, CDR1 GTSNPN and CDR2 SVGIG (reference sequence). CDR3 in DNA: TGTGCCTGGAGTGGACAGGGCCAACAGCCCCAGCATTTT. It codes for CAWSGQGQQPQHF. Looking up the rest from reference TRBV30 and TRBJ1-5 gives the full variable domain: SQTIHQWPATLVQPVGSPLSLECTVEGTSNPNLYWYRQAAGRGLQLLFYSVGIGQISSEVPQNLSASRPQDRQFILSSKKLLLSDSGFYLCAWSGQGQQPQHFGDGTRLSIL.

V gene TRBV5-1 combines with J gene TRBJ1-2; possibly TRBD1 for D (6 bases). There are 16 residues in the CDR3. Trimming left V 5 bases short and J 4 bases short, with 21 bases between. In germline, CDR1 is SGHRS, CDR2 YFSETQ. DNA of the CDR3: TGCGCCAGCAGTCCGGGGCAGGGGCCGATACCCTATGGCTACACCTTC. This codes for CASSPGQGPIPYGYTF.

The V call is TRBV10-3, the J call TRBJ1-1; TRBD1 agrees at 8 bases. V was pared by 2 bases and J by 4 bases, with 12 bases of the junction left unmatched. Germline V gives CDR1 ENHRY, CDR2 SYGVKD. CDR3 length: 17 amino acids. CDR3 amino acids: CAISEPSYRGSGTEAFF. DNA for the CDR3: TGTGCCATCAGTGAGCCGAGTTACAGGGGGTCGGGCACTGAAGCTTTCTTT.

V and J are TRBV11-2 and TRBJ2-3; D call uncertain. CDR3 length: 12 residues. The V end lost 2 bases, the J end lost 4 bases, and 4 bases lay between the germline ends. Germline V gene lookup returns CDR1 SGHAT and CDR2 FQNNGV. The CDR3 is CASSLLPDTQYF. In DNA, the CDR3 is TGTGCCAGCAGCTTACTACCAGATACGCAGTATTTT.

The V gene is TRBV4-3, the J gene TRBJ1-1; the match to TRBD1 covers 8 bases. CDR3 length: 18 residues. V lost 5 bases to trimming and J lost 0 bases; unmatched junction nucleotides: 14. The germline CDR1 and CDR2 sequences are LGHNA and YSLEER. CDR3 nucleotide sequence: TGCGCCAGCAGCTTGGGACAGGCGGGTGGGTCCATGAACACTGAAGCTTTCTTT. Translation: CASSLGQAGGSMNTEAFF.

The chain joins TRBV30 to TRBJ1-2, with TRBD1 matching over 8 bases. The CDR3 spans 16 residues. Germline V lookup: CDR1 GTSNPN, CDR2 SVGIG (reference sequence). With V trimmed by 4 bases and J by 0 bases, 10 bases remained unmatched. DNA for the CDR3: TGTGCCTGGACTATTGGGGGACAGGCCACTAACTATGGCTACACCTTC. Its protein is CAWTIGGQATNYGYTF.

This clone occurred once. The chain joins TRBV2 to TRBJ1-5, with TRBD1 identical over 9 bases. Germline-derived CDR1 and CDR2 are SNHLY and FYNNEI. The CDR3 extends over 15 amino acids. With 3 bases clipped from V and 6 bases from J, the junction kept 6 bases outside the gene matches. The CDR3 sequence is CASSEGQGLGQPQHF. The CDR3 DNA reads as TGTGCCAGCAGTGAGGGACAGGGATTGGGTCAGCCCCAGCATTTT.

The chain links TRBV5-6 to TRBJ2-7; D is undetermined. V dropped 0 bases and J dropped 3 bases, with 10 bases sitting between them. There are 14 residues in the CDR3. Germline-derived CDR1 and CDR2 are SGHDT and YYEEEE. The DNA of the CDR3 is TGTGCCAGCAGCTTGGATCGACACTTCTACGAGCAGTACTTC. Its protein is CASSLDRHFYEQYF. Using reference TRBV5-6 and TRBJ2-7 for the parts outside the CDR3, the full variable domain is DAGVTQSPTHLIKTRGQQVTLRCSPKSGHDTVSWYQQALGQGPQFIFQYYEEEERQRGNFPDRFSGHQFPNYSSELNVNALLLGDSALYLCASSLDRHFYEQYFGPGTRLTVT.

This clone was observed a handful of times. V usage is TRBV27 and J usage is TRBJ2-2; D gene unclear. Trimming stripped 0 bases from V and 7 bases from J, with 9 bases between. Germline loops: CDR1 MNHEY, CDR2 SMNVEV (reference sequence). The CDR3 covers 14 residues. The CDR3 DNA is TGTGCCAGCAGTTTATCCGGTAATGTCGGGGAGCTGTTTTTT. This translates into CASSLSGNVGELFF.

The rearrangement joins TRBV7-8 to TRBJ1-1; D may be TRBD1 (5 bases). The CDR3 spans 16 residues. Deletions cut 1 base from V and 3 bases from J, with 15 bases between. Germline CDR1 reads SGHVS; CDR2 reads FQNEAQ. CDR3 in amino acids: CASSLVEGQGDTEAFF. For the CDR3, the DNA is TGTGCCAGCAGCTTAGTAGAAGGCCAAGGGGACACTGAAGCTTTCTTT.

This chain uses TRBV6-5 with TRBJ1-2; D is unresolved. Deletions cut 6 bases from V and 2 bases from J, with 16 bases between. The CDR3 length is 15 residues. Germline lookup yields CDR1 MNHEY and CDR2 SVGAGI. CDR3 coding DNA: TGTGCCAGCAGCCGGCAGGCTTATACCAACTATGGCTACACCTTC. Amino acids: CASSRQAYTNYGYTF.

This chain links TRBV28 with TRBJ2-7; D possibly corresponds to TRBD1 (6 bases). The CDR3 has 16 amino acids. The V gene's germline CDR1 is MDHEN and CDR2 SYDVKM. Trimming stripped 5 bases from V and 5 bases from J, with 22 bases between. The CDR3 loop is CASSPLLRDRPHEQYF. CDR3 nucleotides: TGTGCCAGCAGTCCCCTCCTTCGTGACAGGCCGCACGAGCAGTACTTC. Based on the CDR3 plus reference TRBV28 and TRBJ2-7, the full variable domain is DVKVTQSSRYLVKRTGEKVFLECVQDMDHENMFWYRQDPGLGLRLIYFSYDVKMKEKGDIPEGYSVSREKKERFSLILESASTNQTSMYLCASSPLLRDRPHEQYFGPGTRLTVT.

The J gene is TRBJ1-2, the V gene TRBV18, with a possible D match to TRBD1 (5 bases). The CDR3 has 14 amino acids. Between the trimmed V and J ends, which lost 2 bases and 2 bases, there was a span of 9 bases. CDR1 is KGHSH, CDR2 LQKENI, per germline. CDR3 residues: CASSPSTENYGYTF. CDR3 DNA sequence: TGTGCCAGCTCACCATCGACAGAGAACTATGGCTACACCTTC.

This clone came up once. The chain employs TRBV6-2 or TRBV6-3 and TRBJ2-5, with 9 bases that match TRBD1. Per germline, CDR1 MNHEY and CDR2 SVGEGT. The CDR3 spans 14 residues. The ends lost 4 bases at V and 3 bases at J; junction bases unmatched: 3. CDR3 amino acids: CASSFRDREETQYF. CDR3 sequence (DNA): TGTGCCAGCAGTTTCCGGGACAGGGAAGAGACCCAGTACTTC.

This clone was recorded a few times. The rearrangement joins TRBV19 to TRBJ2-7; D might be TRBD2 (6 bases). The V and J ends lost 1 base and 2 bases respectively, with 15 bases between them. CDR3 size: 16 residues. Germline V gene data show CDR1 as LNHDA and CDR2 as SQIVND (reference sequence). Here the CDR3 reads CASSIAPLAATYEQYF. Here the CDR3 DNA reads TGTGCCAGTAGTATAGCCCCCTTAGCGGCTACCTACGAGCAGTACTTC.

This chain joins TRBV3-1 (or the pseudogene TRBV3-2) and TRBJ1-1; D gene uncertain. This CDR3 comprises 17 residues. Germline V lookup: CDR1 LGHDT, CDR2 YNNKEL (reference sequence). Trimming took off 3 bases at V and 2 bases at J, with 19 bases between the two ends. CDR3: CASSHGSCLGVNTEAFF. In DNA, the CDR3 is TGTGCCAGCAGCCATGGATCCTGCCTCGGGGTAAACACTGAAGCTTTCTTT.

The chain has TRBV13 and TRBJ2-5; weak D call: TRBD1 (6 bases). The CDR3 loop spans 13 amino acids. With 3 bases removed from V and 5 bases from J, the gap between germline ends came to 10 bases. Germline V gene data show CDR1 as PRHDT and CDR2 as FYEKMQ (reference sequence). The CDR3 DNA follows: TGTGCCAGCAGCTTTGGCAGGGGTGAGACCCAGTACTTC. Translation: CASSFGRGETQYF.

The CDR3 is CASSRSGNEAFF. The CDR3 DNA is TGTGCCAGCAGTCGTTCGGGGAATGAAGCTTTCTTT. The chain uses TRBV6-5 and TRBJ1-1; no reliable D call. Germline V CDR1 and CDR2: MNHEY, SVGAGI. CDR3 length: 12 residues. V lost 5 bases, J lost 7 bases, and 11 bases lay in between.

This rearrangement joins TRBV27 to TRBJ1-1; TRBD1 matches at 9 bases. The germline CDR1 and CDR2 sequences are MNHEY and SMNVEV (reference sequence). Germline trimming cut 5 bases from V and 2 bases from J; bases unmatched to any gene: 12. The CDR3 sequence is 17 residues long. For the CDR3, the DNA is TGTGCCAGCAGTCCCTCTTGGATACAGGGGGCAAACACTGAAGCTTTCTTT. Residues: CASSPSWIQGANTEAFF.